Each of the 3 T cell receptor beta chains below was sequenced from the same sample in a study of blood T cell repertoires in COVID-19. Sequenced by immunoSEQ multiplex PCR; TCRdb stores in-frame clones only, minus some. The table includes 400,000 to 550,000 clones, roughly 87% detected once. The sample taken for sequencing was PBMCs or T cells enriched from blood (not recorded which). The receptor source for this set is a woman aged 18-29 years with acute COVID-19.

In this sample, this clone turned up once. The rearrangement uses TRBV14 and TRBJ2-7; 8 bases align to TRBD1. The ends lost 4 bases at V and 2 bases at J; junction bases unmatched: 1. The CDR3 contains 13 residues. Germline CDR1 SGHDN, CDR2 FVKESK. The CDR3 DNA reads TGTGCCAGCAGCCCAGGGGGCACCTACGAGCAGTACTTC. Its translation: CASSPGGTYEQYF.

The chain recombines TRBV4-1 with TRBJ2-1; 11 bases fit TRBD2. This CDR3 comprises 18 residues. The germline V gene encodes CDR1 MGHRA and CDR2 YSYEKL. V shed 4 bases and J 3 bases; nucleotides not matched to a gene: 11. Here the CDR3 DNA reads TGCGCCAGCAGCCTTGGGACTAGCGGAGTGTTCCTCTACAATGAGCAGTTCTTC. Its translation is CASSLGTSGVFLYNEQFF.

The chain recombines TRBV27 with TRBJ1-5; 7 bases line up with TRBD1. The CDR3 loop spans 15 amino acids. The germline V gene encodes CDR1 MNHEY and CDR2 SMNVEV (reference sequence). After removal of 6 bases from V and 2 bases from J, the junction contained 7 bases not matched to a gene. CDR3 bases: TGTGCCAGCAGCGCCTACAGGGGTGGCAATCAGCCCCAGCATTTT. Protein product: CASSAYRGGNQPQHF.